This note documents a single T cell receptor beta chain sequence. Per the study methods: Estimates of nucleated cell counts were drawn from the amplification of reference gene primers. Clones were read by immunoSEQ multiplex PCR, and TCRdb kept only the in-frame ones, dropping some. From that table come the V and J calls and clone size; the DNA was used to work out D and trimming. The table has 9,000 to 10,000 clones, around 80% seen once. The sample originates from a study of blood T cell repertoires in COVID-19. Study overall: The United States, Italy and Spain provided the acute and convalescent COVID-19 samples.

The CDR3 runs 12 residues. From germline, CDR1 is KGHDR and CDR2 SFDVKD. V gave up 7 bases and J gave up 7 bases; unmatched junction bases: 2. This sequence originates from a human donor in a cohort sampled during active COVID-19. The rearrangement joins TRBV24-1 to TRBJ2-4; 8 bases line up with TRBD1. Source material: peripheral blood. The CDR3: CATSGQGNIQYF. The CDR3 DNA is TGTGCCACCAGCGGACAGGGTAACATTCAGTACTTC.